This T cell receptor (beta chain) came from a study of blood T cell repertoires in COVID-19. In the study overall: Samples taken during acute and convalescent COVID-19 were collected in the United States, Italy and Spain. T cells, B-cell-depleted T cells, or PBMCs provided the cDNA or gDNA that served as material.

J lost 2 bases, V lost 0 bases, and 4 bases had no gene match. Germline CDR1 is MGHRA and CDR2 is YSYEKL. The CDR3 runs to 16 residues. In the original processing: How many nucleated cells were present was estimated from reference gene primer amplification. Libraries were prepared by immunoSEQ multiplex PCR; TCRdb keeps only in-frame clonotypes and omits some of them. V and J calls and clone size are those listed in that table; D and trimming were worked out from the DNA. The data contain fewer than 150,000 clones, about three quarters of them singletons. What was sequenced was peripheral blood. The V call is TRBV4-1, the J call TRBJ2-1; 7 bases agree with TRBD2. This sequence was found in a man aged 65 to 79 with acute or convalescent COVID-19. The CDR3 is CASSQEASGTYNEQFF. CDR3 nucleotide sequence: TGCGCCAGCAGCCAAGAAGCCAGCGGGACCTACAATGAGCAGTTCTTC.